This T cell receptor beta chain was captured in a study of cytomegalovirus exposure and HLA in healthy donors. The wider study: In a later analysis, it was reported that the roughly 120 validation repertoires had been produced on the same platform as the roughly 700 repertoires belonging to the first cohort.

As concerns this clone: Its antigen is as yet unknown.

The CDR3 sequence is 14 residues long. V was clipped by 5 bases and J by 5 bases, with 12 bases between them. From germline, CDR1 is MNHEY and CDR2 SMNVEV (reference sequence). Some clones are missing from TCRdb's copy, which holds only in-frame ones; the method was immunoSEQ multiplex PCR. Of roughly 200,000 clones listed, 65% to 85% were seen once; the top ten hold approximately 3%. Study-level results: Whilst most TCR sequences proved rare, a subset of public TCRs occurred across many donors. Cytomegalovirus status was reportedly diagnosed by the classifier with high specificity and sensitivity. Among TCR beta chains, those listed as cytomegalovirus-associated numbered over 150.

The sequence derives from a woman under 30 in good health and CMV-seropositive. The chain carries TRBV27 and TRBJ1-4; D gene uncertain. The specimen sequenced was PBMCs. For the CDR3, the DNA is TGTGCCAGCAGTCCAGGATTGTTGAATGAAAAACTGTTTTTT. It encodes CASSPGLLNEKLFF.